The subject of this entry is one T cell receptor (beta chain). Profiling relied on immunoSEQ multiplex PCR, and the TCRdb table lists in-frame clones only, not all of them. The repertoire includes 70,000 to 90,000 clones, 89% of them detected once, and 2.4% sits in the top ten. This sample was included in a study of T cell responses to AZD1222 COVID-19 vaccine. The sequence was collected from an adult in good health. The sequenced sample was peripheral blood, obtained on day 0 of AZD1222 vaccination.

CDR3 sequence: CASSTAPGTSGSSNYNEQFF. As DNA, the CDR3 is TGTGCCAGTAGTACGGCCCCCGGGACTAGCGGGAGCTCCAATTACAATGAGCAGTTCTTC. This rearrangement joins TRBV19 to TRBJ2-1, with TRBD2 matching 14 bases. This CDR3 comprises 20 residues. Germline V gives CDR1 LNHDA, CDR2 SQIVND (reference sequence). After removal of 4 bases from V and 4 bases from J, the junction contained 15 bases not matched to a gene.